The sequence of this TCR beta chain was determined in a study of blood T cell repertoires in COVID-19. On the study more broadly: Sources were T cells, B-cell-depleted T cells, or PBMCs; the material itself was cDNA or gDNA.

Between the trimmed V and J ends, which lost 3 bases and 0 bases, there was a span of 15 bases. The CDR3 consists of 16 residues. In germline, CDR1 is SGHKS, CDR2 YYEKEE (reference sequence). Authors' analysis steps: How many nucleated cells were present was estimated from reference gene primer amplification. Method: immunoSEQ multiplex PCR; TCRdb's copy keeps in-frame clones and lacks some. Clonal size and the V and J genes are those of that table, whereas D and trimming came from the DNA. The sample shows about 240,000 clones, about four fifths of them seen only once. Followed over time, Seattle patients had been enrolled while infection was active.

The clonotype was recovered from a woman at least 80 years old with COVID-19, enrolled during active disease. Sample: peripheral blood. The V gene is TRBV5-5, the J gene TRBJ1-1; D is ambiguous. The CDR3 spells CASSSSPSGMNTEAFF. DNA of the CDR3: TGTGCCAGCAGCTCATCCCCTTCGGGGATGAACACTGAAGCTTTCTTT.